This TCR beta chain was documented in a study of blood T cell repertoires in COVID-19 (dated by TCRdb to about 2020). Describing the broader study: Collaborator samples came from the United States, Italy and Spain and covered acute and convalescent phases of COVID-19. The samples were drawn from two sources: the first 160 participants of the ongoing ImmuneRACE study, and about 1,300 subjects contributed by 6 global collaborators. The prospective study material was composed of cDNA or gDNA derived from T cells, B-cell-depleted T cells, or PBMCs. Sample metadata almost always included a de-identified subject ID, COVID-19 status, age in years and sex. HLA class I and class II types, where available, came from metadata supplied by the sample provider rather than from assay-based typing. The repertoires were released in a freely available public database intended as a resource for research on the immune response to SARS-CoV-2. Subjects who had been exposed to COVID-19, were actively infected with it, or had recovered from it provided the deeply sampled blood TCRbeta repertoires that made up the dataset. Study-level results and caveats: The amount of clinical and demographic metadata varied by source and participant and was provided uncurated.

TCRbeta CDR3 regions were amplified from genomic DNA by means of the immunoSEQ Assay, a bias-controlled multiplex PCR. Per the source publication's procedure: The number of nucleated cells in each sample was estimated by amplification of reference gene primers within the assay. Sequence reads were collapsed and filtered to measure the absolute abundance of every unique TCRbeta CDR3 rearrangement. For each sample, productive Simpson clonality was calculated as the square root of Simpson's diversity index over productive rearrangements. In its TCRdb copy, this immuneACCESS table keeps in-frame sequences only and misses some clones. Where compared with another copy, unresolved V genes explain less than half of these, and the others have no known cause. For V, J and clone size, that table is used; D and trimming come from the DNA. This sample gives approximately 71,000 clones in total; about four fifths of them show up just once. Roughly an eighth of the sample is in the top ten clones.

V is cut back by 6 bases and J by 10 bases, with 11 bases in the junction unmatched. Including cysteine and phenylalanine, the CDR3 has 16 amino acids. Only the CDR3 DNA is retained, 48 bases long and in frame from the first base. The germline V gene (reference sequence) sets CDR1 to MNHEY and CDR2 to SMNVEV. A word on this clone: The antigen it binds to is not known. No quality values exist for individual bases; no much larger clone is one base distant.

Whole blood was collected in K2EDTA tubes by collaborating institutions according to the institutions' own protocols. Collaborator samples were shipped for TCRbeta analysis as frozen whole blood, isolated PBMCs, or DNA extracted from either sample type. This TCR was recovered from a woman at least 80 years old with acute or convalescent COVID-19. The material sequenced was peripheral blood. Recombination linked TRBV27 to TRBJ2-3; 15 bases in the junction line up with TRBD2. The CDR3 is CASRRTSGRAWWAQYF. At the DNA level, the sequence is TGTGCCAGCAGAAGGACTAGCGGGAGGGCCTGGTGGGCGCAGTATTTT.